The text below deals with one T cell receptor (beta chain). These data originate in a study of blood T cell repertoires in COVID-19. Across the whole study: T cells, B-cell-depleted T cells, or PBMCs provided the cDNA or gDNA that served as material.

Per the authors' pipeline: It was from reference gene primer amplification that nucleated cell counts were estimated. Clones were sequenced by immunoSEQ multiplex PCR, and TCRdb holds only the in-frame ones, with some missing. The DNA was the basis for D and trimming; V, J and clone size are from that table. The repertoire includes roughly 85,000 clones, 75% to 90% of them detected once, and 25% to 35% sits in the top ten. CDR3 size: 19 residues. Trimming stripped 5 bases from V and 7 bases from J, with 27 bases between. Per germline, CDR1 PRHDT and CDR2 FYEKMQ (reference sequence). V and J are TRBV13 and TRBJ1-6; weak D call: TRBD1 (6 bases). Sequenced input: peripheral blood. The receptor was isolated from a man between 50 and 59 years old with active or convalescent COVID-19. The CDR3 DNA reads as TGTGCCAGCAGCCGCAAAGTTGGGGGGGCTTTGGGATTCAATTCACCCCTCCACTTT. Its translation is CASSRKVGGALGFNSPLHF.